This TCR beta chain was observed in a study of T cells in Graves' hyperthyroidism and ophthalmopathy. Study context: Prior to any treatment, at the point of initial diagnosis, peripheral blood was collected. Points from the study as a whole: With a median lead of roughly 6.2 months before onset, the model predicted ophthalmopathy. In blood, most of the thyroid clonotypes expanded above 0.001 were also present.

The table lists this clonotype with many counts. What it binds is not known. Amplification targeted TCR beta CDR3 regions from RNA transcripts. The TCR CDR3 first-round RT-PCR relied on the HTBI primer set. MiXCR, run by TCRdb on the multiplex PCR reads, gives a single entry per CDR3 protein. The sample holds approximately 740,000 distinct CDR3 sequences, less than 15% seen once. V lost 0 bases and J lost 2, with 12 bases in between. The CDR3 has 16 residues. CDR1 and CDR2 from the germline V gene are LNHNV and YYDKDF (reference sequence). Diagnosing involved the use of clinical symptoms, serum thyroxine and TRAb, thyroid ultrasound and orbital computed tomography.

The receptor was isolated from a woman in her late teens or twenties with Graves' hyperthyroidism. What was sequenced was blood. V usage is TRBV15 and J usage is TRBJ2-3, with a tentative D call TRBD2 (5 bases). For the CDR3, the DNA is TGTGCCACCAGCAGAGATCTCGGAGGCACCACAGATACGCAGTATTTT. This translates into CATSRDLGGTTDTQYF.